Listed here are 10 T cell receptor beta chains from one sample, sequenced in a study of OX40 agonist ivuxolimab in advanced cancers. Some clones are missing from TCRdb's copy, which holds only in-frame ones; the method was immunoSEQ multiplex PCR. The sample comprises approximately 69,000 clones, approximately 80% of which are singletons, and roughly 2.4% rests with the top ten. The specimen comprised CD4+ or CD8+ T cells sorted from blood, sampled in a trial of the OX40 agonist ivuxolimab. The receptors here all came from an adult with an advanced solid tumor such as melanoma, head and neck, liver or kidney cancer.

This clone has only a few counts. The V and J genes are TRBV5-4 and TRBJ1-1; D gene uncertain. Looked up from germline, CDR1 is SGHNT and CDR2 is YYREEE (reference sequence). The CDR3 covers 12 residues. The V end was cut by 4 bases, the J end by 0 bases, with 4 bases between. The CDR3: CASSNMNTEAFF. As DNA, the CDR3 is TGTGCCAGCAGCAACATGAACACTGAAGCTTTCTTT. Full variable domain (remainder filled in from reference TRBV5-4 and TRBJ1-1): ETGVTQSPTHLIKTRGQQVTLRCSSQSGHNTVSWYQQALGQGPQFIFQYYREEENGRGNFPPRFSGLQFPNYSSELNVNALELDDSALYLCASSNMNTEAFFGQGTRLTVV.

This chain connects TRBV21-1 to TRBJ1-2; TRBD1 was called by the table and not checked on the DNA. TRBV21-1 is classified as a pseudogene. The CDR3 totals 13 residues. This chain's CDR3 is CATRDRRNYGYTF. For the CDR3, the DNA is TGTGCCACCAGGGACAGGAGAAACTATGGCTACACCTTC.

The chain couples TRBV28 to TRBJ2-7, with 14 bases aligning to TRBD2. Germline trimming cut 8 bases from V and 4 bases from J; bases unmatched to any gene: 4. This CDR3 is built from 14 residues. In germline, CDR1 is MDHEN, CDR2 SYDVKM. The CDR3 DNA is TGTGCCAGCCGTGGGACTAGCGGGAGATACGAGCAGTACTTC. Residues: CASRGTSGRYEQYF.

The J gene is TRBJ2-2, the V gene TRBV29-1; TRBD1 agrees at 9 bases. Germline CDR1 is SQVTM and CDR2 is ANQGSEA. This CDR3 comprises 14 residues. The junction had 8 bases not matched to a gene; V was cut back by 6 bases and J by 6 bases. CDR3: CSVRGTGSSGELFF. DNA of the CDR3: TGCAGCGTGCGCGGGACAGGGTCTTCCGGGGAGCTGTTTTTT.

The V gene is TRBV2, the J gene TRBJ2-5, with TRBD2 matching over 7 bases. V shed 3 bases, J shed 2 bases, and the junction held 6 bases outside the gene matches. The germline CDR1 and CDR2 sequences are SNHLY and FYNNEI. The CDR3 is 15 residues long. The CDR3 bases are TGTGCCAGCAGTGATGAGAGCGGGATACAAGAGACCCAGTACTTC. Its protein product is CASSDESGIQETQYF.

The chain uses TRBV5-1 and TRBJ2-5, with 8 bases matching TRBD2. Germline CDR1 is SGHRS and CDR2 is YFSETQ. After removal of 5 bases from V and 0 bases from J, the junction contained 6 bases not matched to a gene. CDR3 length: 15 residues. CDR3 region: CASSRAGDHQETQYF. Written as DNA, the CDR3 is TGCGCCAGCAGTCGAGCGGGGGACCACCAAGAGACCCAGTACTTC.

The chain joins TRBV27 to TRBJ1-6, with D possibly TRBD1 on 5 matching bases. The CDR3 loop spans 15 amino acids. With 0 bases removed from V and 9 bases from J, the gap between germline ends came to 12 bases. Germline V gene lookup returns CDR1 MNHEY and CDR2 SMNVEV (reference sequence). CDR3 DNA: TGTGCCAGCAGTTTATCGGGGTTTAGGGGTTCACCCCTCCACTTT. Translating it yields CASSLSGFRGSPLHF.

This clone appeared once. V is TRBV9 and J is TRBJ2-3; D remains ambiguous. Trimming stripped 0 bases from V and 2 bases from J, with 4 bases between. The CDR3 length is 13 residues. Germline V gene data show CDR1 as SGDLS and CDR2 as YYNGEE. Here the CDR3 DNA reads TGTGCCAGCAGCGTAGAAGACACAGATACGCAGTATTTT. It codes for CASSVEDTDTQYF.

This chain joins TRBV2 and TRBJ2-1; no firm D call. The CDR3 extends over 11 amino acids. The V gene lost 5 bases and the J gene lost 6 bases, with 5 bases spanning the gap. Looked up from germline, CDR1 is SNHLY and CDR2 is FYNNEI. CDR3 region: CASSILNEQFF. Written as DNA, the CDR3 is TGTGCCAGCAGTATTCTCAATGAGCAGTTCTTC.

The V and J genes are TRBV9 and TRBJ1-1; D is undetermined. Germline CDR1 SGDLS, CDR2 YYNGEE. CDR3 length equals 15 residues. Trimming cost V 6 bases and J 5 bases, with 20 bases left between them. CDR3 region: CASKVGPHDSTEAFF. The CDR3 DNA follows: TGTGCCAGCAAGGTCGGCCCCCACGATAGTACTGAAGCTTTCTTT.